This is a list of T cell receptor beta chains from one sample in a study of lymphopenia after photon versus proton radiotherapy. The table came from immunoSEQ multiplex PCR; TCRdb's copy has only in-frame clones and leaves some out. The data show 60,000 or so clones, with around 87% seen just once and more than 10% held by the top ten. Sequencing used peripheral blood, obtained from a patient treated with proton-based radiotherapy. These receptors all stem from a man older than 75 with esophageal cancer. CDR3s include the opening cysteine and the closing phenylalanine or tryptophan. D genes are given only for firm matches. Where a row states a size, it is once, few, many or the class of an expanded clone; other rows omit it.

d_call clone_size j_call v_call cdr3_nt cdr3_aa
NA few TRBJ1-2 TRBV27 TGTGCCAGCAGTTTCTCAAGCGGGGTTTGGGGCTACACCTTC CASSFSSGVWGYTF
TRBD1 NA TRBJ2-7 TRBV29-1 TGCAGCGTGGCGCCTGGACAGGGCAGATACGAGCAGTACTTC CSVAPGQGRYEQYF
NA NA TRBJ1-5 TRBV5-6 TGTGCCAGCAGCTTGTCGGTGGACCAGCCCCAGCATTTT CASSLSVDQPQHF
NA NA TRBJ1-2 TRBV7-2 TGTGCCAGCAGCGTAGACATCTCAAACTATGGCTACACCTTC CASSVDISNYGYTF
NA once TRBJ1-1 TRBV2 TGTGCCAGCATCCCGGGACGGAACACTGAAGCTTTCTTT CASIPGRNTEAFF
NA once TRBJ1-1 TRBV29-1 TGCAGCGTTGAAGATTCGTCGGGCAGAAAAATGAACACTGAAGCTTTCTTT CSVEDSSGRKMNTEAFF
NA NA TRBJ1-1 TRBV7-2 TGTGCCAGCAGCTTAGAACAGGAGAACACTGAAGCTTTCTTT CASSLEQENTEAFF
TRBD1 NA TRBJ2-7 TRBV5-1 TGCGCCAGCAGCGACGGGACAGGGGGGATCCCATCCTATATCTACGAGCAGTACTTC CASSDGTGGIPSYIYEQYF
TRBD1 NA TRBJ2-7 TRBV5-4 TGTGCCAGCAGCCACGGGGACAGGACCTACGAGCAGTACTTC CASSHGDRTYEQYF
TRBD1 once TRBJ1-6 TRBV7-2 TGTGCCAGCAGCGATACCTCAGGGGGATGGGGCACATATAATTCACCCCTCCACTTT CASSDTSGGWGTYNSPLHF
TRBD1 NA TRBJ1-2 TRBV20-1 TGCGGGACAGAGCGGGATCGGGGCTACACCTTC CGTERDRGYTF
NA NA TRBJ2-2 TRBV7-9 TGTGCCAGCAGCTCCTTTAGAGCCTCGAACACCGGGGAGCTGTTTTTT CASSSFRASNTGELFF
NA medium-sized TRBJ2-2 TRBV2 TGTGCCAGCAGGGGTATCCAGGGGACCGGGGAGCTGTTTTTT CASRGIQGTGELFF
NA NA TRBJ2-3 TRBV5-1 TGCGCCAGCAGCTTAGGTAGCGGTGGAGATACGCAGTATTTT CASSLGSGGDTQYF
TRBD1 few TRBJ1-2 TRBV15 TGTGCCACCAGCAGAGAACGTTCTCGGGGACAGGCCTATGGCTACACCTTC CATSRERSRGQAYGYTF
NA NA TRBJ1-2 TRBV27 TGTGCCAGCAGTTCGACGCAGGGGTCCTTCTATGGCTACACCTTC CASSSTQGSFYGYTF
TRBD2 NA TRBJ2-7 TRBV2 TGTGCCAGCAGTGAGGAGGGTAGCGGGCGCTCGATCCACGAGCAGTACTTC CASSEEGSGRSIHEQYF